Listed below are T cell receptor beta chains from one sample, sequenced in a study of blood T cells in healthy people across ages. From the 5' RACE reads, TCRdb called clonotypes with MiXCR, one entry per CDR3 protein. There are some 800,000 distinct CDR3 sequences in the sample; around 45% occur only once, and 15% to 25% lies in the top ten. The sample taken for sequencing was blood. The receptors originated from a man in his 60s in good health. CDR3s include the opening cysteine and the closing phenylalanine or tryptophan. The D gene is left open where the match is weak. Clone size is shown for a subset of rows, as once, few, many or a class of expanded clone.

- TRBJ1-2 - TRBV25-1 TGTGCCAGCAGTGACGGAGCGACCTATGGCTACACCTTC CASSDGATYGYTF
- TRBJ2-1 - TRBV7-2 TGTGCCAGCAGCTTAGCGCTTATAGGGGGCTCCTACAATGAGCAGTTCTTC CASSLALIGGSYNEQFF
- TRBJ2-3 once TRBV20-1 TGCAGTGCTATCCAGGATACGCAGTATTTT CSAIQDTQYF
- TRBJ2-1 - TRBV11-2 TGTGCCAGCAGCTTAGAGAGAGGGGTGCAGTTCTTC CASSLERGVQFF
TRBD1 TRBJ1-1 - TRBV2 TGTGCCAGCACTGCCTTCGGACAGGCTTACACTGAAGCTTTCTTT CASTAFGQAYTEAFF
- TRBJ2-1 few TRBV5-6 TGTGCCAGCAGCTTTTATAACAGTTACAATGAGCAGTTCTTC CASSFYNSYNEQFF
TRBD1 TRBJ1-4 few TRBV7-9 TGTGCCAGCAGCTTAGGGGACAGGGAGAATGAAAAACTGTTTTTT CASSLGDRENEKLFF
TRBD1 TRBJ1-2 - TRBV5-1 TGCGCCAGCAGCCAGAAAGAAAGCCCAGGGACAGGGTGGTACTATGGCTACACCTTC CASSQKESPGTGWYYGYTF
- TRBJ1-6 few TRBV6-6 TGTGCCAGCAGTCACTCCGGGCTGAGTAACTATAATTCACCCCTCCACTTT CASSHSGLSNYNSPLHF
- TRBJ2-3 - TRBV7-9 TGTGCCAGCAGCCGGTCGGGACCAGGCACAGATACGCAGTATTTT CASSRSGPGTDTQYF
TRBD2 TRBJ2-7 - TRBV29-1 TGCAGCGTTGAGGGGAGGGGTTTCGAGCAGTACTTC CSVEGRGFEQYF
- TRBJ2-4 few TRBV7-9 TGTGCCAGCAGCGAAACGGGAGCCAAAAACATTCAGTACTTC CASSETGAKNIQYF
TRBD1 TRBJ1-6 - TRBV20-1 TGCAGTGCTAGAGCCACAGGGGAATCACCCCTCCACTTT CSARATGESPLHF
- TRBJ2-1 few TRBV12-3/TRBV12-4 TGTGCCAGCAGACCCGTCCTCCGCAATGAGCAGTTCTTC CASRPVLRNEQFF
TRBD2 TRBJ2-1 few TRBV7-2 TGTGCCAGCAGCTCGGGACTAGCGGGGGGCCCCTACAATGAGCAGTTCTTC CASSSGLAGGPYNEQFF
TRBD1 TRBJ2-7 - TRBV28 TGTGCCAGCGGTTCCCCCGGGACAGGGGGGTGGGAGCAGTACTTC CASGSPGTGGWEQYF
TRBD1 TRBJ2-2 many TRBV4-3 TGCGCCAGCAGCCAAAGGACAGGGGGGTCGACCACCGGGGAGCTGTTTTTT CASSQRTGGSTTGELFF
- TRBJ1-5 - TRBV4-3 TGCGCCAGCAGCCAGAGGAGGGATCAGCCCCAGCATTTT CASSQRRDQPQHF
- TRBJ1-2 few TRBV12-3/TRBV12-4 TGTGCCAGCAGCCCGAACCCGGGACACTCTAACTATGGCTACACCTTC CASSPNPGHSNYGYTF
TRBD2 TRBJ2-1 - TRBV24-1 TGTGCCACCAGTGACATCAGCGGGGTAGAGCAGTTCTTC CATSDISGVEQFF
- TRBJ1-2 - TRBV29-1 TGCAGCGTCGGAGGGGAGCGCGGGGTTGGCTACACCTTC CSVGGERGVGYTF
TRBD1 TRBJ1-2 many TRBV20-1 TGCAGTGCTACCCGGGACAGAGGCAACTATGGCTACACCTTC CSATRDRGNYGYTF
TRBD2 TRBJ2-3 - TRBV7-9 TGTGCCAGCAGCTTACTCGGACTAGCGGCCTTTAGCACAGATACGCAGTATTTT CASSLLGLAAFSTDTQYF
- TRBJ1-2 few TRBV5-1 TGCGCCAGCAGCTCGGGTCTTGATGGCTACACCTTC CASSSGLDGYTF
- TRBJ1-4 few TRBV7-9 TGTGCCAGCAGCCAGGGGTCAGGGGTTGATGAAAAACTGTTTTTT CASSQGSGVDEKLFF
- TRBJ1-5 - TRBV20-1 TGCAGTGCTACCGAACAGCCCCAGCATTTT CSATEQPQHF
- TRBJ1-6 once TRBV20-1 TGCAGTGCTGGCCGAGGGACCGAAAATTCACCCCTCCACTTT CSAGRGTENSPLHF
TRBD1 TRBJ2-7 - TRBV11-3 TGTGCCAGCAGAAAGGGGGCATACGAGCAGTACTTC CASRKGAYEQYF
- TRBJ2-7 - TRBV11-2 TGTGCCAGCAGCTCAACCAGGGGCGCTGAGCAGTACTTC CASSSTRGAEQYF
TRBD1 TRBJ1-5 - TRBV15 TGTGCCACCAGTTCGGGACAGGGAATAAGCAATCAGCCCCAGCATTTT CATSSGQGISNQPQHF
- TRBJ2-7 few TRBV12-3/TRBV12-4 TGTGCCAGCAGTAACCGGGACACTGCTAGGGAGCAGTACTTC CASSNRDTAREQYF
- TRBJ2-5 - TRBV6-6 TGTGCCAGCAGTTACCGAGACAGTGTTCAAGAGACCCAGTACTTC CASSYRDSVQETQYF
- TRBJ2-7 - TRBV5-1 TGCGTCAGCAGCCCCTACAGCTCCTACGAGCAGTACTTC CVSSPYSSYEQYF
- TRBJ1-2 - TRBV29-1 TGCAGCGGTGGCGGGGGCGCTAACTATGGCTACACCTTC CSGGGGANYGYTF
- TRBJ2-5 - TRBV18 TGTGCCAGCTCACCACCGGGACGCCAAGAGACCCAGTACTTC CASSPPGRQETQYF